These T cell receptor beta chains were read from a single sample in a study of T-cell memory formation after mild COVID-19. TCRdb re-called the 5' RACE reads with MiXCR, one entry per CDR3 protein. The data show more than 350,000 distinct CDR3 sequences, around 21% seen once. The specimen was PBMCs or a T cell subset sorted from them (not recorded which). All receptors derive from an adult woman who had mild COVID-19 (a few samples of this study predate the infection). Cell type and time point are not known. Each CDR3 is given with its conserved first and last residue. Clone sizes are given selectively: once, few, many, or a class where the clone is expanded.

few,TRBV12-3/TRBV12-4,TRBJ2-3,CASSFALGPSTDTQYF
.,TRBV9,TRBJ2-2,CASSGRDSNTGELFF
once,TRBV12-3/TRBV12-4,TRBJ2-5,CASSPGLAGGGIRETQYF
.,TRBV5-1,TRBJ2-2,CASRARNTGELFF
.,TRBV20-1,TRBJ2-7,CSARDRTSGGPYEQYF
few,TRBV10-3,TRBJ2-7,CAISEAGADEQYF
.,TRBV6-1,TRBJ2-1,CASGASGGPPEQFF
.,TRBV5-5,TRBJ1-2,CASSLRGQGIYGYTF
.,TRBV7-9,TRBJ1-2,CASSSAGGSCYTF
few,TRBV9,TRBJ1-2,CASSVARSLAF
once,TRBV15,TRBJ2-5,CATSRGIQGSTGAETQYF
once,TRBV7-2,TRBJ2-3,CASSFRIAGGTDTQYF
few,TRBV5-1,TRBJ2-7,CASSLVRGNPYEQYF
many,TRBV7-9,TRBJ2-1,CASSSQGADYNEQFF
.,TRBV6-2/TRBV6-3,TRBJ2-5,CASRDRGQETQYF
many,TRBV13,TRBJ2-1,CASSSQRESYNEQFF
.,TRBV12-3/TRBV12-4,TRBJ2-3,CASSTPSGLTDTQYF
many,TRBV19,TRBJ2-6,CASRSRQVDSGANVLTF
.,TRBV7-3,TRBJ1-6,CASSSGTPNSPLHF
.,TRBV6-2/TRBV6-3,TRBJ2-7,CASSLGQGPQQYF
few,TRBV5-1,TRBJ2-3,CASSTSGHDTDTQYF
.,TRBV25-1,TRBJ2-7,CASSDTYEQYF
few,TRBV29-1,TRBJ2-1,CSVERVTSNEQFF
many,TRBV7-6,TRBJ2-1,CASSSPDPADNEQFF
.,TRBV12-3/TRBV12-4,TRBJ2-3,CASSQGLAPSTDTQYF
.,TRBV5-4,TRBJ2-4,CASSLDRKNIQYF